This is a list of T cell receptor beta chains from one sample in a study of blood T cell repertoires in COVID-19. Sequencing used immunoSEQ multiplex PCR; TCRdb keeps in-frame clones, though not all of them. There are about 480,000 clones in the sample; roughly 91% occur only once, and about 4.5% lies in the top ten. Sample: peripheral blood. The source is a woman in her twenties or thirties with acute or convalescent COVID-19. Both conserved end residues are part of each CDR3. D genes are given only for firm matches. Only some rows state a clone size, as once, few, many or a class for expanded clones.

v_call	j_call	clone_size	d_call	cdr3_aa	cdr3_nt
TRBV12-3/TRBV12-4	TRBJ1-2	.	TRBD1	CASMKQGSFGYTF	TGTGCCAGCATGAAACAGGGGTCCTTTGGCTACACCTTC
TRBV14	TRBJ2-2	.	.	CASSQSPDNTGELFF	TGTGCCAGCAGCCAATCCCCAGATAACACCGGGGAGCTGTTTTTT
TRBV11-2	TRBJ2-1	.	.	CASSLAGYNEQFF	TGTGCCAGCAGCTTAGCGGGGTACAATGAGCAGTTCTTC
TRBV5-8	TRBJ1-1	.	.	CASSRQMNTEAFF	TGTGCCAGCAGTCGACAGATGAACACTGAAGCTTTCTTT
TRBV7-9	TRBJ1-1	.	.	CASSLKGQGSTEAFF	TGTGCCAGCAGCTTAAAGGGGCAGGGGAGCACTGAAGCTTTCTTT
TRBV5-4	TRBJ1-2	.	.	CASSLDESYGYTF	TGTGCCAGCAGTTTGGATGAGAGCTATGGCTACACCTTC
TRBV4-2	TRBJ1-2	.	.	CASSQDRTDYGYTF	TGTGCCAGCAGCCAAGATAGGACAGACTATGGCTACACCTTC
TRBV4-1	TRBJ1-5	.	TRBD1	CASSHVTGGNQPQHF	TGCGCCAGCAGCCACGTGACAGGGGGCAATCAGCCCCAGCATTTT
TRBV28	TRBJ1-6	.	.	CASSFLGQSPLHF	TGTGCCAGCAGTTTTTTGGGGCAATCACCCCTCCACTTT
TRBV18	TRBJ2-7	.	.	CASSPQRRGQYEQYF	TGTGCCAGCTCACCACAGCGCAGGGGACAATACGAGCAGTACTTC
TRBV7-8	TRBJ2-1	.	.	CASSLELPGLVFNEQFF	TGTGCCAGCAGCTTGGAGTTGCCGGGACTTGTGTTCAATGAGCAGTTCTTC
TRBV15	TRBJ1-4	.	TRBD1	CATSSKTGRKLFF	TGTGCCACCAGCAGCAAGACAGGGAGAAAACTGTTTTTT
TRBV7-3	TRBJ2-3	.	.	CASSSAGVTDTQYF	TGTGCCAGCAGCTCGGCAGGGGTCACAGATACGCAGTATTTT
TRBV29-1	TRBJ2-1	.	TRBD2	CSVDSGGRGNEQFF	TGCAGCGTAGACTCGGGGGGACGGGGAAATGAGCAGTTCTTC
TRBV6-5	TRBJ1-2	once	TRBD1	CASSYSTGLPYGYTF	TGTGCCAGCAGTTACTCGACAGGGCTGCCCTATGGCTACACCTTC
TRBV9	TRBJ2-2	.	.	CASSPKQGFAGELFF	TGTGCCAGCAGCCCCAAACAGGGTTTCGCCGGGGAGCTGTTTTTT
TRBV4-2	TRBJ2-3	.	TRBD2	CASRRGMTSGGRTDTQYF	TGTGCCAGCAGGAGGGGCATGACTAGCGGGGGGCGCACAGATACGCAGTATTTT
TRBV7-9	TRBJ1-6	.	.	CASRGGSNSPLHF	TGTGCCAGCCGAGGAGGGAGTAATTCACCCCTCCACTTT
TRBV18	TRBJ2-7	.	.	CASSLDSSYEQYF	TGTGCCAGCTCACTGGACAGCTCCTACGAGCAGTACTTC
TRBV7-8	TRBJ2-1	once	.	CASSTGPKDNEQFF	TGTGCAAGCAGTACGGGTCCGAAAGACAATGAGCAGTTCTTC
TRBV6-1	TRBJ1-1	.	.	CASSETGEFEAFF	TGTGCCAGCAGTGAAACAGGAGAGTTTGAAGCTTTCTTT
TRBV9	TRBJ2-2	.	TRBD1	CASSVQGAGGELFF	TGTGCCAGCAGCGTACAGGGGGCAGGGGGGGAGCTGTTTTTT
TRBV5-1	TRBJ2-7	.	TRBD1	CASNLDRNLREQYF	TGCGCCAGCAACTTGGACAGGAATCTCCGGGAGCAGTACTTC
TRBV7-3	TRBJ2-5	.	.	CASSLYEGGLETQYF	TGTGCCAGCAGCTTATACGAGGGGGGGCTCGAGACCCAGTACTTC
TRBV27	TRBJ2-3	once	TRBD1	CASSFYRGYSDTQYF	TGTGCCAGCAGTTTTTACAGGGGGTATTCAGATACGCAGTATTTT
TRBV14	TRBJ1-6	once	TRBD1	CASSQDIGGAYYNSPLHF	TGTGCCAGCAGCCAAGATATAGGGGGCGCATACTATAATTCACCCCTCCACTTT
TRBV27	TRBJ2-7	.	.	CASRKSTGLGSYEQYF	TGTGCCAGCAGGAAATCCACAGGGTTGGGCTCCTACGAGCAGTACTTC
TRBV18	TRBJ2-7	.	TRBD1	CASSDRVPYEQYF	TGTGCCAGCTCCGACAGGGTGCCCTACGAGCAGTACTTC
TRBV5-8	TRBJ2-1	once	TRBD1	CASSPRTGSIPSYNEQFF	TGTGCCAGCAGCCCTCGGACAGGGTCGATTCCATCGTACAATGAGCAGTTCTTC
TRBV5-6	TRBJ2-1	.	TRBD1	CASEPRDRVRNEQFF	TGTGCCAGTGAACCCCGGGACAGGGTACGTAATGAGCAGTTCTTC
TRBV7-6	TRBJ2-1	.	.	CASSPGGITNTYNEQFF	TGTGCCAGCAGCCCAGGGGGGATAACCAACACCTACAATGAGCAGTTCTTC
TRBV27	TRBJ2-7	.	.	CASSLRGLGSYEQYF	TGTGCCAGCAGTTTGAGGGGACTCGGGTCCTACGAGCAGTACTTC
TRBV6-5	TRBJ1-2	.	TRBD1	CASSYGTGAYGYTF	TGTGCCAGCAGTTACGGGACAGGGGCCTATGGCTACACCTTC
TRBV7-9	TRBJ1-4	once	.	CASSLAGQNNEKLFF	TGTGCCAGCAGCTTAGCTGGACAGAACAATGAAAAACTGTTTTTT
TRBV4-2	TRBJ2-1	.	TRBD2	CASSQQRGDYNEQFF	TGTGCCAGCAGCCAACAGCGGGGGGATTACAATGAGCAGTTCTTC
TRBV6-4	TRBJ1-1	once	.	CASSDRSGTEAFF	TGTGCCAGCAGTGACCGGAGTGGCACTGAAGCTTTCTTT
TRBV7-9	TRBJ1-2	many	TRBD1	CASSLPGGAYGYTF	TGTGCCAGCAGCTTACCAGGGGGCGCCTATGGCTACACCTTC